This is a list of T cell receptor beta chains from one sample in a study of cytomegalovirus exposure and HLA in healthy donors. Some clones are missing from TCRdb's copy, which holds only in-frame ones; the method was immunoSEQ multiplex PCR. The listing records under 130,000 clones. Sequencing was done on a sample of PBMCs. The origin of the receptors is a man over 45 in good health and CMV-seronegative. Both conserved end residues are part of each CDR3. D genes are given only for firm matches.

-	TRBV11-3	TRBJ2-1	TGTGCCAGCAGCCTCGAGGGGGGGGAGCAGTTCTTC	CASSLEGGEQFF
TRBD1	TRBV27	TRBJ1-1	TGTGCCGCGGGCAGGGGGATTCGGACTGAAGCTTTCTTT	CAAGRGIRTEAFF
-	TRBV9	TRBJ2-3	TGTGCCAGCAGCTTCAATCCGGGAAACACAGATACGCAGTATTTT	CASSFNPGNTDTQYF
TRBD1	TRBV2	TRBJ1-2	TGTGCCAGCAGGGAGGGACAGGGAAAGGCTGGCTACACCTTC	CASREGQGKAGYTF
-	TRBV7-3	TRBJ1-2	TGTGCCAGCAGCTCGGACGGGGGGGTGGGCTACACCTTC	CASSSDGGVGYTF
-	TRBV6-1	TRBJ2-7	TGTGCCAGCAGTGGACTACCGGGGAAACCCTACGAGCAGTACTTC	CASSGLPGKPYEQYF
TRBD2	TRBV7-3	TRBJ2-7	TGTGCCAGCAGCCCATCGGGGGGGGGTAACGAGCAGTACTTC	CASSPSGGGNEQYF
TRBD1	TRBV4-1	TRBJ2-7	TGCGCCAGCAGCCGTCCCGGACAGGGATCCTACGAGCAGTACTTC	CASSRPGQGSYEQYF
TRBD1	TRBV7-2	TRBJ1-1	TGTGCCAGCAGTCCAGAGGGGGCGGACACTGAAGCTTTCTTT	CASSPEGADTEAFF
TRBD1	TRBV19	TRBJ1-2	TGTGCCAGTAGTACGCGACAGGGGGCTAACTATGGCTACACCTTC	CASSTRQGANYGYTF
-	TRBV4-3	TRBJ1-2	TGCGCCAGCAGCCAAGATTTGGACAGTTTTAACTATGGCTACACCTTC	CASSQDLDSFNYGYTF
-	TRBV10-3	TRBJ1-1	TGTGCCATCAGTAAGGTTGGAGGGAGGAACACTGAAGCTTTCTTT	CAISKVGGRNTEAFF
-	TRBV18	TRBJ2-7	TGTGCCAGCTCACCGGGTGGGGGGACGTATACCGAGCAGTACTTC	CASSPGGGTYTEQYF
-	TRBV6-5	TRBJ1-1	TGTGCCAGCAGTTACTACGACAGGTCCGCTGAAGCTTTCTTT	CASSYYDRSAEAFF
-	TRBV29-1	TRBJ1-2	TGCAGCGTTGATGGCCCTAACTATGGCTACACCTTC	CSVDGPNYGYTF
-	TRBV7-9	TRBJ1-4	TGTGCCAGCAGCCAAGGACAGAATAATGAAAAACTGTTTTTT	CASSQGQNNEKLFF
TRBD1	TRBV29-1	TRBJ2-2	TGCAGCGTGGAATCCGGGACAGGGACCGGGGAGCTGTTTTTT	CSVESGTGTGELFF
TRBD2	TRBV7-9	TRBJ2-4	TGTGCCAGCAGCTGGGACTACGTGAACATTCAGTACTTC	CASSWDYVNIQYF
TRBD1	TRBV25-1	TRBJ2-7	TGTGCCGGGAACAGGGGGGCAAATTCCTACGAGCAGTACTTC	CAGNRGANSYEQYF
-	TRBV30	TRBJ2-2	TGTGCCTGCCCGGCGGAGGGAGTTACCGGGGAGCTGTTTTTT	CACPAEGVTGELFF
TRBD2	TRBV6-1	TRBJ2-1	TGTGCCAGCAGTTGGACTAGCGGCCTCCAAGGATGGCAGTTCTTC	CASSWTSGLQGWQFF
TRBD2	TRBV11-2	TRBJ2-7	TGTGCCAGCAGCGCATCTAGCGGGAGTTCCTACGAGCAGTACTTC	CASSASSGSSYEQYF